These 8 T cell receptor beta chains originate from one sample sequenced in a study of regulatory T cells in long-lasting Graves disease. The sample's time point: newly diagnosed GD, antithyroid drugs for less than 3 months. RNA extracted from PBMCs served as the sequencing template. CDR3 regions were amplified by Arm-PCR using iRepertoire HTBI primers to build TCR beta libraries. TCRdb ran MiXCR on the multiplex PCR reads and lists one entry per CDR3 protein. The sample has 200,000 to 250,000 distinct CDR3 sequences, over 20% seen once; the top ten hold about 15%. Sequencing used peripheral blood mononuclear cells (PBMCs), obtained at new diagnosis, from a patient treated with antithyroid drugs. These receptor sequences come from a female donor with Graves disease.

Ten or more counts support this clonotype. In DNA, the CDR3 is TGTGCCACCAGCAGGTTACAGGGTCACGAGCAGTACTTC. It yields the protein CATSRLQGHEQYF. This sequence joins TRBV15 and TRBJ2-7; maybe TRBD1 (6 bases). This CDR3 region has 13 residues. Between the trimmed V and J ends, which lost 3 bases and 5 bases, there was a span of 11 bases. Germline-derived CDR1 and CDR2 are LNHNV and YYDKDF (reference sequence).

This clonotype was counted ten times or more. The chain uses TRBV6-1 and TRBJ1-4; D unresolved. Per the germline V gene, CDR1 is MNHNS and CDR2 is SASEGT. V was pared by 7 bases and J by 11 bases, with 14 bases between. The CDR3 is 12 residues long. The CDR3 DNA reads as TGTGCCAGCACCACGGGGTCGGATAAACTGTTTTTT. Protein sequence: CASTTGSDKLFF.

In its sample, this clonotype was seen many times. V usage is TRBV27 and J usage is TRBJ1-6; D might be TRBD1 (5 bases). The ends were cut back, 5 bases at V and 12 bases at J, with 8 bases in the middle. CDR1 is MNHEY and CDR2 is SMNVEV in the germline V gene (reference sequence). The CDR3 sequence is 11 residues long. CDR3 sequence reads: CASSQTGPLHF. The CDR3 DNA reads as TGTGCCAGCAGTCAAACAGGACCCCTCCACTTT.

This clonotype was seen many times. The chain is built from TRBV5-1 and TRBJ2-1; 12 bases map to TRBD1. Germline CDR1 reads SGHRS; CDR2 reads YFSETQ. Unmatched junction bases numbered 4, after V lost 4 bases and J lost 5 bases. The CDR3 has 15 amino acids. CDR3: CASSPGQGAHNEQFF. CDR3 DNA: TGCGCCAGCAGCCCGGGACAGGGGGCCCACAATGAGCAGTTCTTC.

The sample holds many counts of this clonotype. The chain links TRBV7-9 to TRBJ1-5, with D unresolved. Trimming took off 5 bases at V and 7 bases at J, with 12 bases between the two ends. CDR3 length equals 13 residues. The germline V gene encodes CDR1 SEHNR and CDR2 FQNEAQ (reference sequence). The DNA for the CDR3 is TGTGCCAGCAGCAACAAGGGAGGGCAGCCCCAGCATTTT. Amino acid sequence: CASSNKGGQPQHF.

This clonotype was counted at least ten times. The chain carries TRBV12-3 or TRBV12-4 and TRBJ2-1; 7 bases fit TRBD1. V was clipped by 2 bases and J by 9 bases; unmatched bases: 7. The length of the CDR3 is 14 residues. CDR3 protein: CASSLQGVRGEQFF. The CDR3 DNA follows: TGTGCCAGCAGTTTACAGGGGGTTAGGGGTGAGCAGTTCTTC.

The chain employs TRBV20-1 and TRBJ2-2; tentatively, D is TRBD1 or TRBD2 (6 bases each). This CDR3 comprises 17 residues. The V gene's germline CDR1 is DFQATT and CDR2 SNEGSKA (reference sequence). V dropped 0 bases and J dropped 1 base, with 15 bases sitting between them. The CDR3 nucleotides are TGCAGTGCTAGAGATTGGGGGGCATTAAGGAACACCGGGGAGCTGTTTTTT. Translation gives CSARDWGALRNTGELFF.

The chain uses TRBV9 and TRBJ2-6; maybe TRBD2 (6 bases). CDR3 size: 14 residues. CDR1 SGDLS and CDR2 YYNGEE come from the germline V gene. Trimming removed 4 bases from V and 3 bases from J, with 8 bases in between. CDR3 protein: CASSRGFGANVLTF. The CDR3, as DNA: TGTGCCAGCAGCCGGGGGTTTGGGGCCAACGTCCTGACTTTC.